The T cell receptor (beta chain) described here comes from a study of T-cell memory formation after mild COVID-19. This clonotype was counted only a few times. TCRdb analysed the 5' RACE reads with MiXCR anew, one entry per CDR3 protein. Among around 450,000 distinct CDR3 sequences listed, around 19% were seen once. Germline-derived CDR1 and CDR2 are MNHEY and SVGEGT. The junction had 10 bases not matched to a gene; V was cut back by 1 base and J by 7 bases. The CDR3 is 16 residues long. The source is an adult woman who had mild COVID-19 (a few samples of this study predate the infection). Cell type and time point are not known. The sequencing sample was made of PBMCs or a T cell subset sorted from them (not recorded which). The chain combines TRBV6-2 or TRBV6-3 with TRBJ2-3, with 8 bases that match TRBD2. CDR3 in DNA: TGTGCCAGCAGTTACTTTGAACGGGAGGGCCGGAATACGCAGTATTTT. The encoded protein is CASSYFEREGRNTQYF.